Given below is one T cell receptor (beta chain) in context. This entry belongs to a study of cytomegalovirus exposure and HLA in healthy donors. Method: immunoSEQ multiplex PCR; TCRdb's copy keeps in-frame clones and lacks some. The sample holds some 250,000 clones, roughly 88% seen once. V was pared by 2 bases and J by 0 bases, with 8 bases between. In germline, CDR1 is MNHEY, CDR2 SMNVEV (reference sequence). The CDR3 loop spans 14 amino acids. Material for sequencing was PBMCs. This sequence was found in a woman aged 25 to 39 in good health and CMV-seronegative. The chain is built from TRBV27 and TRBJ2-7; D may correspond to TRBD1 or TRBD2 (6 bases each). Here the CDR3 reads CASSLRGLSYEQYF. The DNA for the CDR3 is TGTGCCAGCAGTTTACGGGGGCTCTCCTACGAGCAGTACTTC.